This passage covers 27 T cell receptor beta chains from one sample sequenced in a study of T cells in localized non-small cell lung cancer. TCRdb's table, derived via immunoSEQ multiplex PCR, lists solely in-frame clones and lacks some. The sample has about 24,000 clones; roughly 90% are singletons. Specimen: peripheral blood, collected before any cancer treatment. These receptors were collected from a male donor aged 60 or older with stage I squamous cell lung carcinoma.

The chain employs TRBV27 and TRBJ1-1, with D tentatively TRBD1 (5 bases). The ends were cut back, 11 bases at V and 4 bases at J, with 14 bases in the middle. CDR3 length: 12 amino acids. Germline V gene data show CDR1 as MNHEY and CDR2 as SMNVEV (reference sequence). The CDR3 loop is CAVLIGGTEAFF. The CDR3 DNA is TGTGCCGTTCTCATCGGGGGCACTGAAGCTTTCTTT.

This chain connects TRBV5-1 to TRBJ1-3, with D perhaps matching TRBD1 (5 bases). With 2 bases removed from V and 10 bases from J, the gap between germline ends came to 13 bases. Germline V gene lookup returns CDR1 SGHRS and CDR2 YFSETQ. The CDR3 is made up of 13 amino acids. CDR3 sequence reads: CASSFDGPGTIYF. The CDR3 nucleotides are TGCGCCAGCAGCTTTGATGGACCAGGGACCATATATTTT.

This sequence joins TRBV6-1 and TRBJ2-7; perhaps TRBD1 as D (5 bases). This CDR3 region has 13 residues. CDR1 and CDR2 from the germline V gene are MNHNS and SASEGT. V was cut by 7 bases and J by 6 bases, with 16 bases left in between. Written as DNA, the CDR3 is TGTGCCAGCACAAGGGGTTTGGCGGTCGAGCAGTACTTC. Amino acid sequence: CASTRGLAVEQYF.

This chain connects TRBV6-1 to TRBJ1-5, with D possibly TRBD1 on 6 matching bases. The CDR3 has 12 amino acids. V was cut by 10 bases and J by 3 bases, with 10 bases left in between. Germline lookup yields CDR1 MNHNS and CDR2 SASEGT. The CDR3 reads CATGTPNQPQHF. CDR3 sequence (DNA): TGTGCCACCGGGACACCCAATCAGCCCCAGCATTTT.

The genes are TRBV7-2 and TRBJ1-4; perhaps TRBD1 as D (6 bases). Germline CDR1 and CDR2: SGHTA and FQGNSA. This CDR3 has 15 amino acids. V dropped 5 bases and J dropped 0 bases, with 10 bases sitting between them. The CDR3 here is CASSPGQTTNEKLFF. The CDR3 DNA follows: TGTGCCAGCAGCCCAGGACAGACAACTAATGAAAAACTGTTTTTT.

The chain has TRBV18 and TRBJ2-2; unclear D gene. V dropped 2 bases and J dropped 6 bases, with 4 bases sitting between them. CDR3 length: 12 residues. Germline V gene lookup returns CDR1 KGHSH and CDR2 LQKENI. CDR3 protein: CASSPVSGELFF. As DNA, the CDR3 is TGTGCCAGCTCACCAGTTTCCGGGGAGCTGTTTTTT.

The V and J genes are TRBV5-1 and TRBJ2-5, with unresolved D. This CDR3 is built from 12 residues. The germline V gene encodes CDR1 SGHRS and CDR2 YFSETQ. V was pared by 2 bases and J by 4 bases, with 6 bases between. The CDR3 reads CASSFEAETQYF. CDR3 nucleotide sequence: TGCGCCAGCAGCTTCGAGGCAGAGACCCAGTACTTC.

This CDR3 reads CASSELASCGNEQFF. Written as DNA, the CDR3 is TGTGCCAGCAGTGAATTAGCTAGTTGCGGCAATGAGCAGTTCTTC. This chain joins TRBV25-1 and TRBJ2-1; D not resolved. CDR3 length equals 15 residues. Trimming pared 1 base from V and 6 bases from J, leaving 13 bases between. The germline gives CDR1 MGHDK, CDR2 SYGVNS.

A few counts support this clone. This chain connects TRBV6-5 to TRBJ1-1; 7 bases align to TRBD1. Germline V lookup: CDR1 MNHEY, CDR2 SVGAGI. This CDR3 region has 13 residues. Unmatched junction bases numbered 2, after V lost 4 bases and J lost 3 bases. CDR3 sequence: CASSLGQHTEAFF. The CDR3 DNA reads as TGTGCCAGCAGTTTGGGACAGCACACTGAAGCTTTCTTT.

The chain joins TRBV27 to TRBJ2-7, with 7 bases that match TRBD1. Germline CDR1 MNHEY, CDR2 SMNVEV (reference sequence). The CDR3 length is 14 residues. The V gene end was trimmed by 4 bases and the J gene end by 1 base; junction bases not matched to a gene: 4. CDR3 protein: CASSSDRRSYEQYF. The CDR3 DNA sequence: TGTGCCAGCAGTTCGGACAGGCGATCCTACGAGCAGTACTTC.

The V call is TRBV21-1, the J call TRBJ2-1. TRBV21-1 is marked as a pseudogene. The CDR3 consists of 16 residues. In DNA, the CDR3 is TGTGCCAGCAGCAAAAAGCCGGATAGCTCCTACAATGAGCAGTTCTTC. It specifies CASSKKPDSSYNEQFF.

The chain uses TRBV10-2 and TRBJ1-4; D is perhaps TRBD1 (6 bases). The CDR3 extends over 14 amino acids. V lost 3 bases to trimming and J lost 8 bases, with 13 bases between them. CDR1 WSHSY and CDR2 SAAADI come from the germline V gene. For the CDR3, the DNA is TGCGCCAGCAGTGATCTGACAGGCGGGGAAAAACTGTTTTTT. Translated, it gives CASSDLTGGEKLFF.

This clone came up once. CDR3 DNA: TGTGCCAGCAGCTTAGAGGGTCGGACAGGGATGAGCTCCTATAATTCACCCCTCCACTTT. Translation: CASSLEGRTGMSSYNSPLHF. This chain joins TRBV13 and TRBJ1-6, with 8 bases aligning to TRBD1. The CDR3 consists of 20 residues. With V trimmed by 1 base and J by 0 bases, 11 bases remained unmatched. The germline gives CDR1 PRHDT, CDR2 FYEKMQ (reference sequence).

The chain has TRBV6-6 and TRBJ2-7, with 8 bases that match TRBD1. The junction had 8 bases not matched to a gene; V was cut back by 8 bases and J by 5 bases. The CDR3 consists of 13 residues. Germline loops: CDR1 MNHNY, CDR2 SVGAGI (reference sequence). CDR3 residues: CASWGDRGHEQYF. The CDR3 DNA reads TGTGCCAGCTGGGGTGACAGGGGCCACGAGCAGTACTTC.

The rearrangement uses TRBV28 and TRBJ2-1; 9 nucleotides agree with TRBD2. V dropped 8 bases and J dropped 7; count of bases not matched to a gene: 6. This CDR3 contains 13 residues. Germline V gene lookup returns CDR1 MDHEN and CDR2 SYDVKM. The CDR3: CASASGTVNEQFF. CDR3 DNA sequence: TGTGCCAGCGCTAGCGGGACCGTGAATGAGCAGTTCTTC. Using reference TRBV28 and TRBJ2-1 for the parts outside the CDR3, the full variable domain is DVKVTQSSRYLVKRTGEKVFLECVQDMDHENMFWYRQDPGLGLRLIYFSYDVKMKEKGDIPEGYSVSREKKERFSLILESASTNQTSMYLCASASGTVNEQFFGPGTRLTVL.

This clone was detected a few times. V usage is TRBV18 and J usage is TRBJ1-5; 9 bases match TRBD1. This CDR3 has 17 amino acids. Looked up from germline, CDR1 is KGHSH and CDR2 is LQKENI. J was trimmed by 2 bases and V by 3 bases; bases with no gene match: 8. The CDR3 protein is CASSPGRGTGRNQPQHF. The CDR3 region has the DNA TGTGCCAGCTCACCGGGAAGGGGGACAGGGCGCAATCAGCCCCAGCATTTT.

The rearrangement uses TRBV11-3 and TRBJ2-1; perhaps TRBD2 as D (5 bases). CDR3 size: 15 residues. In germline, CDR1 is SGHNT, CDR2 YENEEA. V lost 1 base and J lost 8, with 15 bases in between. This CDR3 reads CASSLGRTRRDEQFF. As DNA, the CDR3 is TGTGCCAGCAGCTTAGGGCGGACTCGAAGGGATGAGCAGTTCTTC.

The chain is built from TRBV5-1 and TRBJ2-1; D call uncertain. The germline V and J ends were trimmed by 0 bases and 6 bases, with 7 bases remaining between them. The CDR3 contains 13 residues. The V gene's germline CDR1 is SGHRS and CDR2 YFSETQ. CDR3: CASSLDIGNEQFF. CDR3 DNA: TGCGCCAGCAGCTTGGACATCGGCAATGAGCAGTTCTTC.

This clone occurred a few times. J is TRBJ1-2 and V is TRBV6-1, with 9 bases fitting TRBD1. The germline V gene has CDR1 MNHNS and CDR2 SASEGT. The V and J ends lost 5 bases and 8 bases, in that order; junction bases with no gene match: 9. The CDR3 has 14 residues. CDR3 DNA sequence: TGTGCCAGCAGTCGGACAGGGGAGAGTTTAGGCTACACCTTC. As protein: CASSRTGESLGYTF.

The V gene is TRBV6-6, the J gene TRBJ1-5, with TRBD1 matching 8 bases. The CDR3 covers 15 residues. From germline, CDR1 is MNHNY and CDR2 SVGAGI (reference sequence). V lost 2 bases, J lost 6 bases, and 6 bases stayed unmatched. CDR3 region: CASSYPDRGTQPQHF. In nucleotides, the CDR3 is TGTGCCAGCAGTTACCCCGACAGGGGAACTCAGCCCCAGCATTTT.

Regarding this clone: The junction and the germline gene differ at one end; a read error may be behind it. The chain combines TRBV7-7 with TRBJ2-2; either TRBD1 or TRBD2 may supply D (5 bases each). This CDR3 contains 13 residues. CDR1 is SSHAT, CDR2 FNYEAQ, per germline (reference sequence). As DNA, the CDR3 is TGTGCTAGCAGCTTGGGGGACCCCGGGGAGCTGTTTTTT. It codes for CASSLGDPGELFF.

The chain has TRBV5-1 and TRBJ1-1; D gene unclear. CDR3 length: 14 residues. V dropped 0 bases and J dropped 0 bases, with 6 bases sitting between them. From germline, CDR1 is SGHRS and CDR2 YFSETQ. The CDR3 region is CASSLDGMNTEAFF. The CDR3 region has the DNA TGCGCCAGCAGCTTGGACGGGATGAACACTGAAGCTTTCTTT.

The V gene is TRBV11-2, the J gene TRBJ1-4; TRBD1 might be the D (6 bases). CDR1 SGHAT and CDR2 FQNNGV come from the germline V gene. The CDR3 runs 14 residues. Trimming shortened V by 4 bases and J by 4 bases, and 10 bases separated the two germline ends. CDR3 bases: TGTGCCAGCAGCTCCAGGGGCAATAATGAAAAACTGTTTTTT. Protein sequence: CASSSRGNNEKLFF.

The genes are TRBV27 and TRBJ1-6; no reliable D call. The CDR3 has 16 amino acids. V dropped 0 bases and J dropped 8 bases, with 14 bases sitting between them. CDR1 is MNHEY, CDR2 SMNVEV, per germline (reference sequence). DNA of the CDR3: TGTGCCAGCAGTTTATCGTACCAAAACCAGGATTCACCCCTCCACTTT. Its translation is CASSLSYQNQDSPLHF.

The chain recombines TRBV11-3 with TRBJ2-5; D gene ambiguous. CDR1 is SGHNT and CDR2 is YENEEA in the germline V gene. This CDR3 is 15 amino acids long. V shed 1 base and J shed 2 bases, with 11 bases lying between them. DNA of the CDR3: TGTGCCAGCAGCTTAGGAAGCAGAGTACAAGAGACCCAGTACTTC. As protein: CASSLGSRVQETQYF.

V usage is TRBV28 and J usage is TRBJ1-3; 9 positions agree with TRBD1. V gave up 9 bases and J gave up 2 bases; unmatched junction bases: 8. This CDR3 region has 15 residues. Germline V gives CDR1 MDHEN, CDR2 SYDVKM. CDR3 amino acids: CASSGTGPTGNTIYF. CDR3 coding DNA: TGTGCCAGTTCCGGGACAGGGCCTACTGGAAACACCATATATTTT.

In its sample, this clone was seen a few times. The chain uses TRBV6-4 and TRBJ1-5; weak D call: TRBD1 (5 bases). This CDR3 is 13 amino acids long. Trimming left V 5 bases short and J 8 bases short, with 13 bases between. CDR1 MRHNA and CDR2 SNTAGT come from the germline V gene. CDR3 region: CASSRERGEPQHF. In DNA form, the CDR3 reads TGTGCCAGCAGTAGGGAAAGGGGTGAGCCCCAGCATTTT.